This entry lists 5 T cell receptor beta chains sequenced from one sample in a study of blood T cell repertoires in COVID-19. Method: immunoSEQ multiplex PCR; TCRdb's copy keeps in-frame clones and lacks some. The repertoire holds about 180,000 clones, with 70% to 90% as singletons. The material sequenced was peripheral blood. Source of these receptors: a person aged 70 to 85 with COVID-19, enrolled during active disease.

The chain has TRBV11-1 and TRBJ1-6, with D perhaps TRBD1 (5 bases). CDR3 length equals 14 residues. CDR1 is SGHAT, CDR2 FQDESV, per germline (reference sequence). The V gene lost 5 bases and the J gene lost 0 bases, with 5 bases spanning the gap. CDR3 in amino acids: CASSRGSYNSPLHF. The CDR3 nucleotides read TGTGCCAGCAGCAGGGGCTCCTATAATTCACCCCTCCACTTT.

This clone was seen a few times. The chain carries TRBV29-1 and TRBJ2-5, with D possibly being TRBD2 (6 bases). Trimming shortened V by 4 bases and J by 5 bases, and 17 bases separated the two germline ends. The CDR3 is made up of 14 amino acids. CDR1 is SQVTM and CDR2 is ANQGSEA in the germline V gene. CDR3 residues: CSVGGPGDLETQYF. The CDR3 DNA reads TGCAGCGTTGGGGGCCCGGGAGATCTGGAGACCCAGTACTTC.

The J gene is TRBJ2-7, the V gene TRBV11-2; unclear D gene. CDR3 length equals 11 residues. CDR1 is SGHAT, CDR2 FQNNGV, per germline. The V gene lost 5 bases and the J gene lost 4 bases, with 6 bases spanning the gap. The CDR3 spells CASSRTYEQYF. CDR3 coding DNA: TGTGCCAGCAGCCGTACATACGAGCAGTACTTC.

This sequence joins TRBV5-4 and TRBJ1-2; 9 bases are a match to TRBD1. CDR3 size: 14 residues. The germline V gene has CDR1 SGHNT and CDR2 YYREEE (reference sequence). The trim removed 1 base at V and 14 bases at J, leaving 12 bases unmatched. The CDR3 region is CASSLMSGQGAKTF. CDR3 nucleotide sequence: TGTGCCAGCAGCTTGATGTCGGGACAGGGCGCGAAAACCTTC.

This clone has a handful of counts. The gene calls are TRBV6-5 and TRBJ2-7, with 9 bases that match TRBD1. Looked up from germline, CDR1 is MNHEY and CDR2 is SVGAGI. V lost 7 bases, J lost 0 bases, and 4 bases stayed unmatched. The CDR3 is made up of 14 amino acids. The CDR3 DNA reads TGTGCCAGCAAGGGGACAGGGAGCTCCTACGAGCAGTACTTC. Translating gives CASKGTGSSYEQYF.